The rows below give T cell receptor beta chains drawn from one sample of a study of preoperative IRX-2 immunotherapy in early breast cancer. Assay used: immunoSEQ multiplex PCR; TCRdb lists only in-frame clones, some missing. The profile shows tens of thousands of clones, roughly 96% of them singletons. The sample was gathered from a patient treated with IRX-2 immunotherapy. These receptors all stem from a human donor with breast cancer. Each CDR3 is given with its conserved first and last residue. Each record gives: CDR3 protein, CDR3 DNA, clone size, J gene, V gene, D gene. The D gene is left open where the match is weak. Only some rows state a clone size, as once, few, many or a class for expanded clones.

CASSEVPLNEQFF	TGTGCCAGCAGTGAAGTTCCGTTGAATGAGCAGTTCTTC	.	TRBJ2-1	TRBV6-1	.
CASSYLGVNNSPLHF	TGTGCCAGCAGTTACTTGGGGGTAAATAATTCACCCCTCCACTTT	.	TRBJ1-6	TRBV6-5	.
CASSLVLQTRDTQYF	TGCGCCAGCAGCTTGGTTTTACAAACTAGAGATACGCAGTATTTT	.	TRBJ2-3	TRBV5-1	.
CASERRQDNEQFF	TGTGCCAGTGAACGACGGCAGGACAATGAGCAGTTCTTC	.	TRBJ2-1	TRBV19	.
CASSPTVSATNEKLFF	TGTGCCAGCAGCCCGACAGTTTCCGCAACTAATGAAAAACTGTTTTTT	.	TRBJ1-4	TRBV7-9	.
CASIQGMGPGELFF	TGTGCCAGCATCCAGGGGATGGGGCCCGGGGAGCTGTTTTTT	.	TRBJ2-2	TRBV6-1	.
CASSWTLSGPTYEQYF	TGCGCCAGCAGCTGGACTCTTAGCGGGCCGACCTACGAGCAGTACTTC	.	TRBJ2-7	TRBV5-1	TRBD2
CASSVGASGSTGELFF	TGTGCCAGCAGCGTAGGGGCTAGCGGGAGCACCGGGGAGCTGTTTTTT	.	TRBJ2-2	TRBV9	TRBD2
CASSFGRVSTEAFF	TGTGCCAGCAGTTTTGGCAGGGTAAGCACTGAAGCTTTCTTT	.	TRBJ1-1	TRBV28	.
CASSITRTARTGELFF	TGTGCCAGTAGTATAACGCGGACAGCTAGAACCGGGGAGCTGTTTTTT	.	TRBJ2-2	TRBV19	.
CASSLLGSAYNEQFF	TGTGCCAGCAGCTTGCTGGGAAGCGCCTACAATGAGCAGTTCTTC	.	TRBJ2-1	TRBV5-4	.
CASSSRGAGGLETQYF	TGTGCCAGTAGTTCTCGTGGAGCGGGGGGCCTGGAGACCCAGTACTTC	.	TRBJ2-5	TRBV19	TRBD2
CASSLVLPGGPSNEQFF	TGTGCCAGCAGCTTAGTTCTCCCAGGGGGCCCGTCCAATGAGCAGTTCTTC	.	TRBJ2-1	TRBV11-1	TRBD1
CASSYQGGNTEAFF	TGCGCCAGCAGCTACCAGGGGGGGAACACTGAAGCTTTCTTT	once	TRBJ1-1	TRBV5-1	TRBD1